A single sample is the source of the 26 T cell receptor beta chains below, sequenced in a study of read filtering for tumor transcriptome and immune sequencing (TCRdb year 2020). Data came from an Illumina HiSeq 4000. TCR libraries were constructed from roughly 0.4 ug RNA using the Immunoverse kit, and molecular barcoded adaptors covering alpha/delta and beta/gamma chains were employed. The raw public data were reprocessed by TCRdb itself: fastp quality trimming at Q25, MiXCR clonotype calling, in-frame beta chains only. Duplicate CDR3 protein sequences are folded into a single record with the most common DNA and genes. Counted in this sample were tens of thousands of distinct CDR3 sequences; around a fifth of them appeared once. The ten largest clones represent about 10% of the sample. The sequenced material came from a population of CD138-negative cells sorted from bone marrow. The cell subset or site label on this specimen signifies: bone marrow mononuclear cells depleted of CD138+ plasma/myeloma cells by negative magnetic selection. The receptors originated from a donor over 35 with multiple myeloma.

Regarding this clonotype: This CDR3 is missing its conserved last phenylalanine or tryptophan, likely due to a read error. The chain joins TRBV6-5 to TRBJ2-1; 8 bases are a match to TRBD1. Germline V gene data show CDR1 as MNHEY and CDR2 as SVGAGI. Trimming took 1 base from V and 3 from J; bases not matched to a gene: 2. The CDR3 is 15 amino acids. CDR3 amino acids: CASSYCDRGYNEQFY. CDR3 sequence (DNA): TGTGCCAGCAGTTACTGCGACAGGGGCTACAATGAGCAGTTCTAC.

This clonotype was detected ten times or more. The chain carries TRBV5-1 and TRBJ2-5, with D uncertain. V dropped 4 bases and J dropped 2 bases, with 9 bases sitting between them. The CDR3 loop spans 13 amino acids. Looked up from germline, CDR1 is SGHRS and CDR2 is YFSETQ. This chain's CDR3 is CASSQSLQETQYF. The CDR3 nucleotides read TGCGCCAGCAGCCAGTCCCTTCAAGAGACCCAGTACTTC.

As for this clonotype: A single base separates this from a much larger clone, so it may be a read error. CDR3 amino acids: CASTCSTEAFF. For the CDR3, the DNA is TGTGCCAGCACCTGCTCCACTGAAGCTTTCTTT. This chain links TRBV6-2 or TRBV6-3 with TRBJ1-1; no clear D. This CDR3 contains 11 residues. The V gene lost 7 bases and the J gene lost 4 bases, with 7 bases spanning the gap. CDR1 and CDR2 (germline): MNHEY, SVGEGT.

Comments on this clonotype: Given a much more abundant clone one base away, this may be a read error. The DNA is left out, because the CDR3 cannot be placed on it with certainty; the CDR3 is given as TCRdb lists it. The chain combines TRBV29-1 with TRBJ2-2; the D segment call TRBD1 is taken from the table without a DNA check. The CDR3 is made up of 12 amino acids, end residues included. CDR1 and CDR2 (germline): SQVTM, ANQGSEA. CDR3 protein: CSVGGGTGELSF.

The chain has TRBV20-1 and TRBJ1-6; possibly TRBD1 for D (5 bases). V was pared by 3 bases and J by 6 bases, with 9 bases between. The CDR3 has 13 amino acids. Germline V gene lookup returns CDR1 DFQATT and CDR2 SNEGSKA (reference sequence). The CDR3 loop reads CSASRARNSPLHF. The CDR3 nucleotides read TGCAGTGCTAGCAGGGCCCGTAATTCACCCCTCCACTTT.

This clonotype was found many times. The V and J genes are TRBV3-1 and TRBJ2-5; 8 bases are shared with TRBD2. The J segment lost 2 bases and the V segment lost 4 bases, leaving 9 bases of the junction unmatched. The CDR3 runs 16 residues. CDR1 is LGHDT, CDR2 YNNKEL, per germline (reference sequence). The DNA for the CDR3 is TGTGCCAGCAGCCTCATAGCGGGGACGGGACAAGAGACCCAGTACTTC. Translated, it gives CASSLIAGTGQETQYF.

There are many counts of this clonotype. J is TRBJ2-7 and V is TRBV7-2; D not resolved. Germline V gene lookup returns CDR1 SGHTA and CDR2 FQGNSA. There are 12 residues in the CDR3. Trimming removed 3 bases from V and 6 bases from J, with 9 bases in between. The CDR3 is CASSFRSSEQYF. The CDR3 nucleotides are TGTGCCAGCAGCTTTAGGAGTTCCGAGCAGTACTTC.

Ten or more counts support this clonotype. The rearrangement joins TRBV10-3 to TRBJ2-4; TRBD2 matches 11 bases. Germline V gene lookup returns CDR1 ENHRY and CDR2 SYGVKD. The CDR3 runs to 14 residues. J gave up 6 bases and V 5 bases, and 3 bases lay outside the gene matches. This CDR3 reads CAISSSGGANIQYF. Written as DNA, the CDR3 is TGTGCCATCAGTAGTAGCGGGGGGGCAAACATTCAGTACTTC.

This clonotype was found a few times. The rearrangement uses TRBV6-5 and TRBJ1-4; 12 nucleotides match TRBD1. The CDR3 loop spans 15 amino acids. CDR1 and CDR2 (germline): MNHEY, SVGAGI. With V trimmed by 6 bases and J by 8 bases, 7 bases remained unmatched. CDR3 DNA: TGTGCCAGCAGGGGGAGGGACAGGGGGCAGGAAAAACTGTTTTTT. Amino acids: CASRGRDRGQEKLFF.

This clonotype was recorded at least ten times. This sequence joins TRBV11-2 and TRBJ2-2, with 8 bases fitting TRBD1. V was clipped by 7 bases and J by 5 bases; unmatched bases: 18. The germline gives CDR1 SGHAT, CDR2 FQNNGV. CDR3 length equals 18 residues. CDR3 loop: CASTSLGGPRGRTGELFF. CDR3 nucleotides: TGTGCCAGCACCTCATTGGGGGGACCCAGGGGGCGTACCGGGGAGCTGTTTTTT. The whole variable domain, filled in from reference TRBV11-2 and TRBJ2-2, reads EAGVAQSPRYKIIEKRQSVAFWCNPISGHATLYWYQQILGQGPKLLIQFQNNGVVDDSQLPKDRFSAERLKGVDSTLKIQPAKLEDSAVYLCASTSLGGPRGRTGELFFGEGSRLTVL.

On this clonotype: A much more abundant neighbour one base away suggests this may be a read error. This chain links TRBV2 with TRBJ1-1; 7 positions agree with TRBD1. This CDR3 region has 13 residues. The V segment lost 7 bases and the J segment 5 bases; nucleotides outside the gene matches: 7. Germline V gene lookup returns CDR1 SNHLY and CDR2 FYNNEI. The CDR3 sequence is CASTRTGRTEAFF. In DNA form, the CDR3 reads TGTGCCAGCACGAGGACAGGTCGGACTGAAGCTTTCTTT.

About this clonotype: It may be a read error: a sequence one base away is much more abundant. The rearrangement uses TRBV12-3 or TRBV12-4 and TRBJ2-3; no clear D gene. The V end was cut by 5 bases, the J end by 1 base, with 16 bases between. The CDR3 length is 16 residues. The chain's CDR3 is CASSKHNRPGTDTQYF. CDR3 DNA sequence: TGTGCCAGCAGTAAACACAACAGACCTGGCACAGATACGCAGTATTTT.

The sample holds many counts of this clonotype. J is TRBJ2-7 and V is TRBV27; D is ambiguous. The ends were cut back, 8 bases at V and 3 bases at J, with 14 bases in the middle. The germline V gene encodes CDR1 MNHEY and CDR2 SMNVEV (reference sequence). The CDR3 covers 13 residues. CDR3 protein: CASGPGNDYEQYF. The CDR3 bases are TGTGCCAGCGGGCCCGGCAATGACTACGAGCAGTACTTC.

This clonotype appeared many times. The rearrangement uses TRBV12-3 or TRBV12-4 and TRBJ1-1, with no clear D. V lost 5 bases, J lost 0 bases, and 10 bases lay in between. This CDR3 has 14 amino acids. The CDR3 spells CASSPSGMNTEAFF. The DNA of the CDR3 is TGTGCCAGCAGTCCCTCAGGTATGAACACTGAAGCTTTCTTT.

This clonotype was counted ten times or more. This sequence joins TRBV6-1 and TRBJ2-1, with D perhaps TRBD2 (6 bases). Germline CDR1 MNHNS, CDR2 SASEGT. There are 15 residues in the CDR3. Trimming removed 2 bases at V and 8 bases at J, with 16 bases between. This CDR3 is CASSEQGLAHDEQFF. CDR3 DNA: TGTGCCAGCAGTGAACAGGGACTCGCCCATGATGAGCAGTTCTTC.

The table lists this clonotype with a few counts. V and J are TRBV5-8 and TRBJ2-7, with 11 nucleotides matching TRBD2. Germline CDR1 SGHTS, CDR2 YDEGEE. V shed 2 bases and J 2 bases; nucleotides not matched to a gene: 3. CDR3 size: 15 residues. CDR3 in amino acids: CASSFSGGGTYEQYF. The CDR3 DNA reads TGTGCCAGCAGCTTTAGCGGGGGGGGAACCTACGAGCAGTACTTC. The entire variable domain, with the rest obtained from reference TRBV5-8 and TRBJ2-7, is as follows: EAGVTQSPTHLIKTRGQQATLRCSPISGHTSVYWYQQALGLGLQFLLWYDEGEERNRGNFPPRFSGRQFPNYSSELNVNALELEDSALYLCASSFSGGGTYEQYFGPGTRLTVT.

This clonotype has a count of ten or more. The rearrangement links TRBV5-1 to TRBJ1-1; a possible D gene is TRBD1 (6 bases). V was cut by 3 bases and J by 4 bases, with 19 bases left in between. This CDR3 is built from 16 residues. Per the germline V gene, CDR1 is SGHRS and CDR2 is YFSETQ. CDR3 residues: CASSSDSLLRGTEAFF. The CDR3 nucleotides read TGCGCCAGCAGCTCGGACAGCCTCCTCAGGGGCACTGAAGCTTTCTTT. The variable domain in full, with the rest retrieved from reference TRBV5-1 and TRBJ1-1, is KAGVTQTPRYLIKTRGQQVTLSCSPISGHRSVSWYQQTPGQGLQFLFEYFSETQRNKGNFPGRFSGRQFSNSRSEMNVSTLELGDSALYLCASSSDSLLRGTEAFFGQGTRLTVV.

Comment on this clonotype: It may be a read error: a sequence one base away is much more abundant. The chain is built from TRBV2 and TRBJ1-5; no reliable D call. Trimming took off 6 bases at V and 0 bases at J, with 12 bases between the two ends. Germline V gene data show CDR1 as SNHLY and CDR2 as FYNNEI. The CDR3 runs to 15 residues. The CDR3 nucleotides read TGTGCCAGCAGCCGCACATGTTATAGCAATCAGCCCCAGCATTTT. It translates to CASSRTCYSNQPQHF.

The J gene is TRBJ2-3, the V gene TRBV5-1; D is undetermined. V gave up 0 bases and J gave up 2 bases, with 7 bases separating them. Germline V gene sequence: CDR1 SGHRS, CDR2 YFSETQ. The CDR3 runs to 14 residues. The CDR3 DNA sequence: TGCGCCAGCAGCTTGGGGTCCGTCACAGATACGCAGTATTTT. This sequence encodes CASSLGSVTDTQYF.

This clonotype has more than one count but fewer than ten. The rearrangement links TRBV7-9 to TRBJ1-1; D gene uncertain. CDR1 and CDR2 (germline): SEHNR, FQNEAQ (reference sequence). This CDR3 spans 12 amino acids. V was pared by 5 bases and J by 5 bases, with 9 bases between. CDR3 sequence (DNA): TGTGCCAGCAGCCTTCTCGGGACTGAAGCTTTCTTT. It yields the protein CASSLLGTEAFF.

This clonotype was seen ten or more times. The genes are TRBV28 and TRBJ2-1; 9 bases are shared with TRBD2. The CDR3 contains 17 residues. The V gene's germline CDR1 is MDHEN and CDR2 SYDVKM. Losses at the gene ends were 7 bases for V and 7 bases for J; bases not matched to a gene: 17. CDR3 in DNA: TGTGCCAGCACCCCTGCTGAGGGTAGCGGGGGCCGGAATGAGCAGTTCTTC. The encoded protein is CASTPAEGSGGRNEQFF.

In this sample, this clonotype turned up a few times. The chain couples TRBV28 to TRBJ2-5, with D uncertain. V lost 10 bases and J 5 bases, leaving 14 bases between the germline ends. Germline CDR1 MDHEN, CDR2 SYDVKM. The CDR3 sequence is 12 residues long. For the CDR3, the DNA is TGTGCCACCGGGTCTTCCACGGAGACCCAGTACTTC. The encoded protein is CATGSSTETQYF.

This clonotype was seen many times. CDR3 region: CASSRLAGGYSYNEQFF. The CDR3, as DNA: TGTGCCAGCAGCCGTCTAGCGGGGGGTTACTCCTACAATGAGCAGTTCTTC. The genes are TRBV9 and TRBJ2-1, with 11 nucleotides matching TRBD2. The CDR3 length is 17 residues. The germline CDR1 and CDR2 sequences are SGDLS and YYNGEE. V was clipped by 4 bases and J by 0 bases; unmatched bases: 6.

There are many counts of this clonotype. Here the CDR3 reads CASSPLDGYHSGANVLTF. DNA for the CDR3: TGTGCCAGCAGTCCCCTGGACGGCTACCACTCTGGGGCCAACGTCCTGACTTTC. The rearrangement uses TRBV12-3 or TRBV12-4 and TRBJ2-6; D is unresolved. V shed 5 bases and J shed 0 bases, with 17 bases lying between them. CDR3 length equals 18 residues.

This clonotype was counted ten times or more. This chain links TRBV7-2 with TRBJ1-4; D remains ambiguous. Trimming left V 5 bases short and J 5 bases short, with 9 bases between. Germline CDR1 SGHTA, CDR2 FQGNSA. The CDR3 runs to 13 residues. CDR3 nucleotide sequence: TGTGCCAGCAGCCCCCACAGCAATGAAAAACTGTTTTTT. Amino acid sequence: CASSPHSNEKLFF.

This clonotype was picked up many times. The rearrangement joins TRBV7-6 to TRBJ2-1, with 11 bases aligning to TRBD2. J was trimmed by 0 bases and V by 8 bases; bases with no gene match: 9. Germline V CDR1 and CDR2: SGHVS, FNYEAQ. There are 17 residues in the CDR3. Here the CDR3 reads CASANPSGGPSYNEQFF. In nucleotides, the CDR3 is TGTGCCAGCGCCAACCCTAGCGGGGGGCCCTCCTACAATGAGCAGTTCTTC.